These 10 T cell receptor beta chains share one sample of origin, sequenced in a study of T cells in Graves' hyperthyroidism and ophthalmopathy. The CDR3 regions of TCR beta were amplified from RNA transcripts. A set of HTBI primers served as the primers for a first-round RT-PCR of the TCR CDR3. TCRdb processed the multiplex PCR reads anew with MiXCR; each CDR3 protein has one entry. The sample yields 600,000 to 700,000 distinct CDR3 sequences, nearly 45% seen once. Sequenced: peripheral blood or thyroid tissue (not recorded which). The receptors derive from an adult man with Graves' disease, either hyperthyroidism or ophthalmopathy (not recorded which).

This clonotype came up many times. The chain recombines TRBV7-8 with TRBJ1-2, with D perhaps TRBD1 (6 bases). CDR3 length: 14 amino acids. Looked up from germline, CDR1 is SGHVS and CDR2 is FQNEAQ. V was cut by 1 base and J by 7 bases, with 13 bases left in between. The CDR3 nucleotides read TGTGCCAGCAGCTTAGGGGGGGGGCTAAGTGGCTACACCTTC. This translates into CASSLGGGLSGYTF.

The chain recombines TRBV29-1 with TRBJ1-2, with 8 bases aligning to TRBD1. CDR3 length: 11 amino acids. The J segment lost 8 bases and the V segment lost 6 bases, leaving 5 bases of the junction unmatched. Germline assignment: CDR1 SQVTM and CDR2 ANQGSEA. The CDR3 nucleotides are TGCAGCGTGAGGACAGGGTTCGGCTACACCTTC. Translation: CSVRTGFGYTF.

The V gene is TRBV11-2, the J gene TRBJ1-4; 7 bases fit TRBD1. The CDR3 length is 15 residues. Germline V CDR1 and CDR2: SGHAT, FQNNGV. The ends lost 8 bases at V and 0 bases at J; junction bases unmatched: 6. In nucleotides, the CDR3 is TGTGCCAGCGCTACACAGGGGTCAACTAATGAAAAACTGTTTTTT. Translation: CASATQGSTNEKLFF.

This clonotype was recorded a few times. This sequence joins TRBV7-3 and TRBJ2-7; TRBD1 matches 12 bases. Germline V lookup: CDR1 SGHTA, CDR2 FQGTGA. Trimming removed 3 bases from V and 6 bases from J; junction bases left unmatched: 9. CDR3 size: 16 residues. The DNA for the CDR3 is TGTGCCAGCAGCTTCCTCCGGGACAGGGGGCTTTGCGAGCAGTACTTC. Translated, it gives CASSFLRDRGLCEQYF.

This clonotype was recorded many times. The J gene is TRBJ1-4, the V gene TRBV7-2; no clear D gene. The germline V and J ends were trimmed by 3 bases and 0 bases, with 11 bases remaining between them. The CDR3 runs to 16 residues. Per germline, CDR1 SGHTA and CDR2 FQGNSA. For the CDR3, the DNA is TGTGCCAGCAGCTTGTCCCCCGGAGCAACTAATGAAAAACTGTTTTTT. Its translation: CASSLSPGATNEKLFF.

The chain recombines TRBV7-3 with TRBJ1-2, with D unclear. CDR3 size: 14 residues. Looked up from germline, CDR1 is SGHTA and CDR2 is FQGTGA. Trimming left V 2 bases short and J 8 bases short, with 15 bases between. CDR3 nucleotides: TGTGCCAGCAGCTTATTGTCAGGAGGCGGGGGCTACACCTTC. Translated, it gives CASSLLSGGGGYTF.

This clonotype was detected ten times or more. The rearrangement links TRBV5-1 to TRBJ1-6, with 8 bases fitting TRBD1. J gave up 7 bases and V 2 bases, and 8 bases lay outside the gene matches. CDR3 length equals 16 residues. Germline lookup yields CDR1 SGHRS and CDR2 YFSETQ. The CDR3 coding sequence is TGCGCCAGCAGCTTCAGGGGGCCCAACACCAATTCACCCCTCCACTTT. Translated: CASSFRGPNTNSPLHF. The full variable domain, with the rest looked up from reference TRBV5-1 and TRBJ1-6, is KAGVTQTPRYLIKTRGQQVTLSCSPISGHRSVSWYQQTPGQGLQFLFEYFSETQRNKGNFPGRFSGRQFSNSRSEMNVSTLELGDSALYLCASSFRGPNTNSPLHFGNGTRLTVT.

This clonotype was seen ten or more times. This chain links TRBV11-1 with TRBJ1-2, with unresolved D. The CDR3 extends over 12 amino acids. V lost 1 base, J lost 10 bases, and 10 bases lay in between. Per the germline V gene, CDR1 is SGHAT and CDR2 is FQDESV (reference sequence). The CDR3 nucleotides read TGTGCCAGCAGCTTAGGAGACACCAACTACACCTTC. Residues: CASSLGDTNYTF.

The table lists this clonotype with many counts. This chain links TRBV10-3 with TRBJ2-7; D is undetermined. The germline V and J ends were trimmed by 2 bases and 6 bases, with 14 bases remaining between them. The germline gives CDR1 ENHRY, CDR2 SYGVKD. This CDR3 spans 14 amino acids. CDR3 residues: CAISERAAEREQYF. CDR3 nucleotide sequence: TGTGCCATCAGTGAGCGGGCTGCAGAACGCGAGCAGTACTTC.

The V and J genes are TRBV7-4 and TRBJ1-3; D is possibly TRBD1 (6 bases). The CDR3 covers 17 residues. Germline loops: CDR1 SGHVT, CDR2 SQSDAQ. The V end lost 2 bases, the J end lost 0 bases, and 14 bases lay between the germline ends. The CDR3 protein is CASSLLPQGISGNTIYF. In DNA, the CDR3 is TGTGCCAGCAGCTTATTACCTCAGGGGATCTCTGGAAACACCATATATTTT. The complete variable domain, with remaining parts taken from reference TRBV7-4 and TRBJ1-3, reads GAGVSQSPRYKVAKRGRDVALRCDSISGHVTLYWYRQTLGQGSEVLTYSQSDAQRDKSGRPSGRFSAERPERSVSTLKIQRTEQGDSAVYLCASSLLPQGISGNTIYFGEGSWLTVV.